The rows below give T cell receptor beta chains drawn from one sample of a study of cytomegalovirus exposure and HLA in healthy donors. Libraries were prepared by immunoSEQ multiplex PCR; TCRdb keeps only in-frame clonotypes and omits some of them. This table has approximately 72,000 clones, over 50% appearing once. What was sequenced was PBMCs. Receptors were obtained from a man in his forties or fifties in good health and CMV-seropositive. CDR3s include the opening cysteine and the closing phenylalanine or tryptophan.

v_call,j_call,cdr3_aa
TRBV2,TRBJ2-5,CASRWEKETQYF
TRBV29-1,NA,CSVERDGTYEQYF
TRBV28,TRBJ2-3,CASCPRALVSGTQYF
TRBV30,NA,CAWSSGQYEQYF
TRBV18,TRBJ2-3,CASSGWTGGTDTQYF
TRBV5-6,TRBJ2-7,CASSLEVRWGGMPSYEQYF
TRBV6-5,TRBJ1-2,CASSGEDSNYGYTF
TRBV7-9,TRBJ2-1,CASSLTSGAEQFF
TRBV6-1,TRBJ1-4,CASTATGGFNEKLFF
TRBV25-1,TRBJ2-1,CASSALGGYNEQFF
TRBV5-1,TRBJ2-7,CASSLVGQGGIEQYF
TRBV4-1,TRBJ2-7,CASSLGTASSYEQYF
TRBV5-4,TRBJ1-3,CAIGRADAIYF
TRBV19,TRBJ2-7,CASSNQQGPYEQYF
TRBV6-6,TRBJ1-5,CASNEGGFYSNQPQHF
TRBV6-6,TRBJ1-4,CASTAQGAFGEKLFF
TRBV5-1,TRBJ1-6,CASSEDRGNSPLHF
TRBV19,TRBJ2-1,CASSPDRDPEQFF
TRBV2,TRBJ1-1,CASSGQTPYAFF
TRBV27,TRBJ2-1,CASRDPRVASSYNEQFF
TRBV29-1,TRBJ1-2,CSAGGGGEKGYTF
TRBV6-5,TRBJ1-5,CASSDRFNQPQHF
TRBV6-6,TRBJ1-4,CASRQGKDITGKLFF
TRBV4-2,TRBJ2-7,CASSQVQGGYEQYF
TRBV7-6,TRBJ2-4,CASSEDRGNIQYF
TRBV6-1,TRBJ2-3,CASSPRTGSADTQYF
TRBV25-1,TRBJ1-3,CASSEAGVGVGNTIYF
TRBV27,TRBJ1-6,CASSIRAGGNSPLHF
TRBV9,TRBJ2-4,CASSLGQGLTKNIQYF
TRBV5-6,TRBJ1-6,CASSFFPGGTGSSPLHF
TRBV2,TRBJ2-3,CASSVSSGVVDTQYF
TRBV4-3,TRBJ1-2,CASSQETGPLYGYTF
TRBV5-1,TRBJ2-7,CASSRPPGYEQYF
TRBV10-3,TRBJ2-1,CAISEAGEIYNEQFF
TRBV6-1,TRBJ1-2,CASNLHRDGYTF
TRBV16,TRBJ1-1,CASSQGQGARTEAFF
TRBV11-3,TRBJ1-1,CASSQNSGTEAFF
TRBV5-1,TRBJ2-5,CASSSGTAQETQYF
TRBV9,TRBJ1-1,CASSASITGNTEAFF
TRBV4-2,TRBJ1-1,CASSQDLSTEAFF
TRBV5-1,TRBJ1-5,CASSLAGLEQPQHF
TRBV7-2,TRBJ1-4,CASSLEGRGQGDEKLFF
TRBV6-5,TRBJ1-1,CASSNDDRGPWSFF
TRBV29-1,TRBJ1-1,CSVLTGEPFF